This TCR beta chain was profiled in a study of response to subunit inactivated influenza vaccine. On this clonotype: Its antigen is undetermined.

TCRdb processed the RT-PCR reads anew with MiXCR; each CDR3 protein has one entry. The profile covers under 950,000 distinct CDR3 sequences, with 21% appearing a single time and roughly 10% taken by the ten largest. Study conclusions and caveats: Authors proposed each seasonal influenza vaccination draws in few new T cells.

Germline values: CDR1 SGHDT, CDR2 YYEEEE. The ends were cut back, 1 base at V and 4 bases at J, with 11 bases in the middle. The CDR3 consists of 15 residues. This sequence joins TRBV5-6 and TRBJ2-2, with no clear D. This specimen was PBMCs from blood, taken 4 to 6 days after vaccination. The sequence derives from a man aged 50 to 59 who received an inactivated influenza vaccine. In DNA form, the CDR3 reads TGTGCCAGCAGCTTGACTCCGAGAGGCACCGGGGAGCTGTTTTTT. Protein sequence: CASSLTPRGTGELFF.